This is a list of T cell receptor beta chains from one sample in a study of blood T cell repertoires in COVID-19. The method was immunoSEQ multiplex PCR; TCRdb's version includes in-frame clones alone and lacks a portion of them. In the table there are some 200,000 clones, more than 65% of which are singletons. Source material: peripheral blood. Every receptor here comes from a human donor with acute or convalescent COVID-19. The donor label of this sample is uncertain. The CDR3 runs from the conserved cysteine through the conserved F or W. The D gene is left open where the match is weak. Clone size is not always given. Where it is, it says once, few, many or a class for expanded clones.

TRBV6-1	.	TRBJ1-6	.	CASSEFSQGNSPLHF	TGTGCCAGCAGTGAATTTAGTCAGGGAAATTCACCCCTCCACTTT
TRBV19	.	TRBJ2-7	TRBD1	CASTPRSGQGAYEQYF	TGTGCCAGTACCCCTCGGTCAGGACAGGGGGCCTACGAGCAGTACTTC
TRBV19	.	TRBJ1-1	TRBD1	CASTDRELVAFF	TGTGCCAGTACCGACAGGGAGCTAGTAGCTTTCTTT
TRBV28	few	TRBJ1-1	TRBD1	CASSLLITGGGTEAFF	TGTGCCAGCAGTTTACTCATTACAGGGGGTGGAACTGAAGCTTTCTTT
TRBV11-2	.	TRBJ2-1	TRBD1	CASSYSGQGHNEQFF	TGTGCCAGCAGCTACTCGGGACAGGGTCACAATGAGCAGTTCTTC
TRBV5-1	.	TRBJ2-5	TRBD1	CASSPMGDRVETQYF	TGCGCCAGCAGTCCTATGGGGGACAGGGTAGAGACCCAGTACTTC
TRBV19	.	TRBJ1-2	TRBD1	CASSIPGTGGTAQPNYGYTF	TGTGCCAGTAGTATTCCCGGGACAGGGGGCACGGCTCAACCTAACTATGGCTACACCTTC
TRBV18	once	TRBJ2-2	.	CASSPPSAGELFF	TGTGCCAGCTCACCTCCTAGCGCCGGGGAGCTGTTTTTT
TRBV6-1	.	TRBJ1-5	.	CASSEEVGRNQPQHF	TGTGCCAGCAGTGAAGAAGTAGGGAGGAATCAGCCCCAGCATTTT
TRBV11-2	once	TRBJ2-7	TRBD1	CASSLRQGPTASYEQYF	TGTGCCAGCAGCCTAAGACAGGGACCTACCGCTTCCTACGAGCAGTACTTC
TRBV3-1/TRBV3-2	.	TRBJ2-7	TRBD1	CASSQVRTGGAYEQYF	TGTGCCAGCAGCCAAGTTCGGACAGGGGGAGCCTACGAGCAGTACTTC
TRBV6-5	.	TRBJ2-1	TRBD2	CATLTSGWNEQFF	TGTGCCACCTTGACTAGCGGTTGGAATGAGCAGTTCTTC
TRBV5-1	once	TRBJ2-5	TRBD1	CASSGQGAQETQYF	TGCGCCAGCAGCGGACAGGGGGCTCAAGAGACCCAGTACTTC
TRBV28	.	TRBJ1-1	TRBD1	CASSPGGVNTEAFF	TGTGCCAGCAGCCCAGGGGGAGTGAACACTGAAGCTTTCTTT
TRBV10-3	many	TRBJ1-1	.	CAIKRDPATEAFF	TGTGCCATCAAGCGGGACCCGGCCACTGAAGCTTTCTTT
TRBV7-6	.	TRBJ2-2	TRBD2	CASSLAGTSGTGELFF	TGTGCCAGCAGCTTAGCCGGGACTAGCGGCACCGGGGAGCTGTTTTTT
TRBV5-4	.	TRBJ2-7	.	CASSSTDSYEQYF	TGTGCCAGCAGCTCGACAGACTCCTACGAGCAGTACTTC
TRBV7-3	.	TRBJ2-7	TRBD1	CASSLRGGQGVYEQYF	TGTGCCAGCAGCTTAAGGGGCGGACAGGGGGTCTACGAGCAGTACTTC
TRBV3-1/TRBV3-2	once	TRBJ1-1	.	CASSQNREAFF	TGTGCCAGCAGCCAAAACCGGGAGGCTTTCTTT
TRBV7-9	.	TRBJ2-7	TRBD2	CASSLAMGLYSYEQYF	TGTGCCAGCAGCTTAGCAATGGGACTATACTCCTACGAGCAGTACTTC
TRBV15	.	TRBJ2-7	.	CATSREAGVSYEQYF	TGTGCCACCAGCAGAGAAGCCGGGGTGTCCTACGAGCAGTACTTC
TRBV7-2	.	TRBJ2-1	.	CAQQGELQNEQFF	TGTGCCCAACAAGGAGAACTGCAGAATGAGCAGTTCTTC
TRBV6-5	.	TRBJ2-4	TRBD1	CASEQGIKNIQYF	TGTGCCAGTGAACAGGGGATCAAAAACATTCAGTACTTC